The entry that follows covers one TCR beta chain sequence. This sample was included in a study of blood T cell repertoires in COVID-19. Across the study: From the United States, Italy and Spain came samples of acute and convalescent COVID-19.

Germline V gene data show CDR1 as SNHLY and CDR2 as FYNNEI. Trimming took 3 bases from V and 8 from J, leaving 10 bases between them. This CDR3 is 12 amino acids long. TCRdb keeps only in-frame clones here, not all; method: immunoSEQ multiplex PCR. The sample gives about 150,000 clones, roughly 80% of which show up once; around 28% is in the top ten. The TCR sequence derives from a woman aged 55-69 years with acute or convalescent COVID-19. The chain uses TRBV2 and TRBJ1-2; D is unresolved. Sequencing was performed on peripheral blood. DNA of the CDR3: TGTGCCAGCAGTGATATAGCCGAGGGCTACACCTTC. Protein product: CASSDIAEGYTF.